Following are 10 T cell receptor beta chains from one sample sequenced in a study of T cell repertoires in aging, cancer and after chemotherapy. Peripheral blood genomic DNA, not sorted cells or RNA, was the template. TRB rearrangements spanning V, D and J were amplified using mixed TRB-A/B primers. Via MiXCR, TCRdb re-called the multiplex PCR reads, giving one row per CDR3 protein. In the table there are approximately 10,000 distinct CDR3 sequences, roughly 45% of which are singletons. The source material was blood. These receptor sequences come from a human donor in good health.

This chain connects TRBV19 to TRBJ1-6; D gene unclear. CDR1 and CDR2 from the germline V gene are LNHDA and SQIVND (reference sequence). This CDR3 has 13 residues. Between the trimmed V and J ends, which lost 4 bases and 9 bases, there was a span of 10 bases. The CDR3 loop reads CASSRALGSPLHF. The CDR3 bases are TGTGCCAGTAGTAGGGCCCTAGGTTCACCCCTCCACTTT.

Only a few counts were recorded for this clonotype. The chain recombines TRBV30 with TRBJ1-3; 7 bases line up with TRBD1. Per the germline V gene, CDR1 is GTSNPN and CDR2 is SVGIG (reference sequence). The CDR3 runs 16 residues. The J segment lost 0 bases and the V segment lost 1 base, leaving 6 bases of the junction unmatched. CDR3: CAWSAVGTVSGNTIYF. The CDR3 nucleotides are TGTGCCTGGAGTGCCGTCGGGACAGTCTCTGGAAACACCATATATTTT.

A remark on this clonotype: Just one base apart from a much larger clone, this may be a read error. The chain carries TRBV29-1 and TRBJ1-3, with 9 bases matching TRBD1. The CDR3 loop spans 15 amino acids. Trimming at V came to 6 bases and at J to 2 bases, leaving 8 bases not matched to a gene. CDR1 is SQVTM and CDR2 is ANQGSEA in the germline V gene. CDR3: CSVEAGQGPGNTIYF. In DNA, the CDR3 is TGCAGCGTCGAGGCGGGACAGGGCCCTGGAAACACCATATATTTT.

CDR3 loop: CAWSSGQSYNEQFF. CDR3 bases: TGTGCCTGGAGTTCAGGGCAGTCCTACAATGAGCAGTTCTTC. The chain uses TRBV30 and TRBJ2-1; perhaps TRBD1 as D (5 bases). CDR3 length: 14 amino acids. The V end lost 2 bases, the J end lost 1 base, and 9 bases lay between the germline ends. Germline V gene data show CDR1 as GTSNPN and CDR2 as SVGIG (reference sequence).

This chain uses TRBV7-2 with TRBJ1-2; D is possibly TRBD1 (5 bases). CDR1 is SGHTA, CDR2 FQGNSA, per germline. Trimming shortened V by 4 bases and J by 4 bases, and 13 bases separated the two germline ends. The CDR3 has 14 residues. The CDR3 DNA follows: TGTGCCAGCAGCTCCGGCGGGGCCAGCTATGGCTACACCTTC. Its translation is CASSSGGASYGYTF.

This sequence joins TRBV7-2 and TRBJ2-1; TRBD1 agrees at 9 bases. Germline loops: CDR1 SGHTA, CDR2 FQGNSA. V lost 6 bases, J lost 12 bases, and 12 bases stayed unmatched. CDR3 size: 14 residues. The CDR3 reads CASSPGTGPGGQFF. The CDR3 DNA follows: TGTGCCAGCAGTCCCGGGACAGGGCCGGGGGGGCAGTTCTTC.

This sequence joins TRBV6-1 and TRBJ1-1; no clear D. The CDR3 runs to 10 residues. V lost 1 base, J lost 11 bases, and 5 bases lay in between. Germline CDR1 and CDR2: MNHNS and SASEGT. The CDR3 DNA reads TGTGCCAGCAGTGAAGTGGGGGCTTTCTTT. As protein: CASSEVGAFF.

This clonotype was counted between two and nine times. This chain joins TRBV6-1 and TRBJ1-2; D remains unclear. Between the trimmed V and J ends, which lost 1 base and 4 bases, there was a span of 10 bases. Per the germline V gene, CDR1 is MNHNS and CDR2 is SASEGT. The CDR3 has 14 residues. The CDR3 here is CASSEGPASYGYTF. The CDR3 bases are TGTGCCAGCAGTGAAGGTCCAGCTTCCTATGGCTACACCTTC.

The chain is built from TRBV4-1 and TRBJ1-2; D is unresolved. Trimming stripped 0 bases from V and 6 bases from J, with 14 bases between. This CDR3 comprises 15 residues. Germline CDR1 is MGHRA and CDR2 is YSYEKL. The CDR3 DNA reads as TGCGCCAGCAGCCAAGAGGTCAGCCCGGTTAATGGCTACACCTTC. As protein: CASSQEVSPVNGYTF.

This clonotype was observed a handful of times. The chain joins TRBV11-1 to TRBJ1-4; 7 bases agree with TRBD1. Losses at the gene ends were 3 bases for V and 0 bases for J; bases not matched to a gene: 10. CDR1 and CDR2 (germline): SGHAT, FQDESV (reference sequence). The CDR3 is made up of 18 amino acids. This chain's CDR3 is CASSFPVGQAATNEKLFF. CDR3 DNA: TGTGCCAGCAGCTTCCCGGTCGGACAGGCTGCAACTAATGAAAAACTGTTTTTT. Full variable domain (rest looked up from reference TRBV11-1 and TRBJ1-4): EAEVAQSPRYKITEKSQAVAFWCDPISGHATLYWYRQILGQGPELLVQFQDESVVDDSQLPKDRFSAERLKGVDSTLKIQPAELGDSAMYLCASSFPVGQAATNEKLFFGSGTQLSVL.